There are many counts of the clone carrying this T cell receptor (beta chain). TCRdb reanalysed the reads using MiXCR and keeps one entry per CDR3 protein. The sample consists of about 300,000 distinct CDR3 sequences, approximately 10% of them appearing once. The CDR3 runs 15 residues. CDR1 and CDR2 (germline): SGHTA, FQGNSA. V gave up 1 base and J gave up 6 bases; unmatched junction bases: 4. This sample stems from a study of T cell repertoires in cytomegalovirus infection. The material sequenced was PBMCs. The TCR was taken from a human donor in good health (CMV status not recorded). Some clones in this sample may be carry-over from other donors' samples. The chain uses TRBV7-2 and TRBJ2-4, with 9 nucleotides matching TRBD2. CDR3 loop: CASSLVAGGPNIQYF. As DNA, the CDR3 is TGTGCCAGCAGCTTAGTGGCGGGGGGGCCAAACATTCAGTACTTC.